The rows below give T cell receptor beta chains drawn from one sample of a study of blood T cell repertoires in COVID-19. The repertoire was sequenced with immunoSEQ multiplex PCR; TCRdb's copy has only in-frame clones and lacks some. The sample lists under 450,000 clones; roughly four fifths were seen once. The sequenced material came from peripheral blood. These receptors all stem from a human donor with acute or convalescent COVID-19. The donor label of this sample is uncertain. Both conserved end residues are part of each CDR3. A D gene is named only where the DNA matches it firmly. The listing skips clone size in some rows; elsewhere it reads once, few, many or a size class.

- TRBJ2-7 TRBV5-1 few TGCGCCAGCAGCTACTCGGGACTCGACTACGAGCAGTACTTC CASSYSGLDYEQYF
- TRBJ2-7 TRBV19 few TGTGCCAGTAGTTCATCGACAGGAAAGGTCCTCAACGAGCAGTACTTC CASSSSTGKVLNEQYF
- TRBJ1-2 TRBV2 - TGTGCCAGCAGGGGGCAGTTCTATGGCTACACCTTC CASRGQFYGYTF
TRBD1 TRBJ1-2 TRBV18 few TGTGCCAGCTCAAGTGACAGGGCCGCTAACTATGGCTACACCTTC CASSSDRAANYGYTF
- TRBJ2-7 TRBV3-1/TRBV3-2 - TGTGCCAGCAGCCAAGCCTCAGGGATGCCCTACGAGCAGTACTTC CASSQASGMPYEQYF
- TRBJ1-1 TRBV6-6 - TGTGCCGCCCACGAACGACAGACATTGAACACTGAAGCTTTCTTT CAAHERQTLNTEAFF
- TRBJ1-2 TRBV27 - TGTGCCAGCACTAATCGGGGGAACTATGGCTACACCTTC CASTNRGNYGYTF
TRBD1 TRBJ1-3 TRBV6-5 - TGTGCCAGCGCCGGGACAGGGGCTGGAAACACCATATATTTT CASAGTGAGNTIYF
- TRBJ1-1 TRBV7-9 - TGTGCCAGCAGCTTCCCCCTGACTGAAGCTTTCTTT CASSFPLTEAFF
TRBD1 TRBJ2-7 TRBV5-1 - TGCGCCAGCAGCACAGGGGACAGATCCTACGAGCAGTACTTC CASSTGDRSYEQYF
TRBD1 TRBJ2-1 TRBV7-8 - TGTGCCAGCAGCCAAGACAGGGCCACGTACAATGAGCAGTTCTTC CASSQDRATYNEQFF
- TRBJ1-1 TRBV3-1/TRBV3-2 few TGTGCCAGCAGCCAAACAGGTCGCACTGAAGCTTTCTTT CASSQTGRTEAFF
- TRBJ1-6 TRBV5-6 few TGTGCCAGCAGTTCAGTCTCGGTGCGGTCCTATAATTCACCCCTCCACTTT CASSSVSVRSYNSPLHF
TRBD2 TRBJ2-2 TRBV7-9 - TGTGCCAGAGGGACTAGCGGGAGTTTGGACACCGGGGAGCTGTTTTTT CARGTSGSLDTGELFF
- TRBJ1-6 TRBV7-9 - TGTGCCAGCAGCTTGGAACAGTATAATTCACCCCTCCACTTT CASSLEQYNSPLHF
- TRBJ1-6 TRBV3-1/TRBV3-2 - TGTGCCAGCAGCCCTTTTAATTCACCCCTCCACTTT CASSPFNSPLHF
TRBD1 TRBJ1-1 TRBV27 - TGTGCCAGCAGTTTGGGACAGGTGAACACTGAAGCTTTCTTT CASSLGQVNTEAFF
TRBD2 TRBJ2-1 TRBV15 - TGTGCCACCAGCAGAGCTAGCGGCTCCTACAATGAGCAGTTCTTC CATSRASGSYNEQFF
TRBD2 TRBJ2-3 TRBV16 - TGTGCCAGCAGCCAGTGGACTAGCGGGAAGGCAGATACGCAGTATTTT CASSQWTSGKADTQYF
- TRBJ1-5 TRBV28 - TGTGCCAGCAGTTTGTCCGTTGTTGATCAGCCCCAGCATTTT CASSLSVVDQPQHF
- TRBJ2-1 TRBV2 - TGTGCCAGCGGCCGCCCCACCCTGCCTTCCTACAATGAGCAGTTCTTC CASGRPTLPSYNEQFF
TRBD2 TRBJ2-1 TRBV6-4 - TGTGCCAGCAGTGAGTCCGGGACTAGGTTCTCCTACAATGAGCAGTTCTTC CASSESGTRFSYNEQFF
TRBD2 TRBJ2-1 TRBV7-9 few TGTGCCAGCAGCCCAAATGCGGGGGGGCCTGAGCAGTTCTTC CASSPNAGGPEQFF
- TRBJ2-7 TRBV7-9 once TGTGCCAGCAGCTCGGGACTTTTGGAGCAGTACTTC CASSSGLLEQYF
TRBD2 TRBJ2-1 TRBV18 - TGTGCCAGCTCACCGACGACTAGCGGGTCCCATGAGCAGTTCTTC CASSPTTSGSHEQFF
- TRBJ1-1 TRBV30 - TGTGCCTGGAGCGAAGACAGGAACACTGAAGCTTTCTTT CAWSEDRNTEAFF
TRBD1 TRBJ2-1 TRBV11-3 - TGTGCCAGCAGCATGGGACAGGGAGCCCTAAATGAGCAGTTCTTC CASSMGQGALNEQFF
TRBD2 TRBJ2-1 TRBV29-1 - TGCAGCGTCTTAGCGGGTGGCTCCTACAATGAGCAGTTCTTC CSVLAGGSYNEQFF
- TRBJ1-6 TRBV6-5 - TGTGCCAGCAGAAGCGGGACGGAGAATTCACCCCTCCACTTT CASRSGTENSPLHF
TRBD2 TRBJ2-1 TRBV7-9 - TGTGCCAGTAAGAGCGGGAGCCTTTACAATGAGCAGTTCTTC CASKSGSLYNEQFF
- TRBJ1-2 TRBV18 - TGTGCCAGCCTCGGGAGACCAAGGGATGGCTACACCTTC CASLGRPRDGYTF
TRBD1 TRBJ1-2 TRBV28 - TGTGCCAGCAGTTACTTGGCCGGGACAGGGCCCGGGTACACCTTC CASSYLAGTGPGYTF
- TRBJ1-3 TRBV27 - TGTGCCAGTAAGAGGTTGGGGGGCTCTGGAAACACCATATATTTT CASKRLGGSGNTIYF
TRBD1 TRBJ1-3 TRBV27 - TGTGCCAGCAGAGGTTACCGGGACAGGGGAAGAAACACCATATATTTT CASRGYRDRGRNTIYF
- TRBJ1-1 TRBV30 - TGTGCCTGGAAAGTGAACATGAACACTGAAGCTTTCTTT CAWKVNMNTEAFF
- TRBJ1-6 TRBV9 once TGTGCCAGCAGCGCCCGGACATCAGAATCACCCCTCCACTTT CASSARTSESPLHF
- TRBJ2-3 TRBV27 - TGTGCCAGCAGTTTATCGAGGGTCATGCAGTGGCCAGATACGCAGTATTTT CASSLSRVMQWPDTQYF
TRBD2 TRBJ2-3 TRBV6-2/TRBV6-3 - TGTGCCAGCAGCAAGGGACTAGCGGGGGGCTCTACCACAGATACGCAGTATTTT CASSKGLAGGSTTDTQYF
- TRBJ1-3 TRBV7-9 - TGTGCCAGCAGGCCGACATCACCCTCTGGAAACACCATATATTTT CASRPTSPSGNTIYF
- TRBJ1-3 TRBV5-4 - TGTGCCAGCAGCCGGGTTACTTTGGGTCGCTCTGGAAACACCATATATTTT CASSRVTLGRSGNTIYF
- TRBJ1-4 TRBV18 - TGTGCCAGCTCACCGTTGGGCAGAGAAAAACTGTTTTTT CASSPLGREKLFF
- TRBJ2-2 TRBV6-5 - TGTGCCAGCAGCGCCTCCTCAGGTATAGGCGGGGAGCTGTTTTTT CASSASSGIGGELFF
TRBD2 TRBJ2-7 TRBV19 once TGTGCCAGTAGTCCCAGGACTAGAGGTTCCTACGAGCAGTACTTC CASSPRTRGSYEQYF
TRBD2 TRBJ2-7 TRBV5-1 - TGCGCCAGCAGGAGCGGGGTTTCCTACGAGCAGTACTTC CASRSGVSYEQYF
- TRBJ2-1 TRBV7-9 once TGTGCCAGCAGCTTGGGGTATTCGGGGAACAATGAGCAGTTCTTC CASSLGYSGNNEQFF
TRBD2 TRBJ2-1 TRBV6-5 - TGTGCCAGCAGTTATGGACTAGCGGGGATTTACAATGAGCAGTTCTTC CASSYGLAGIYNEQFF
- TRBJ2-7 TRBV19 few TGTGCCAGTAGTACCCGCGGGGGCCGCCTCCCCTACGAGCAGTACTTC CASSTRGGRLPYEQYF
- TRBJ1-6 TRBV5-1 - TGCGCCAGCAGGCCGGGGGTGGACTCACCCCTCCACTTT CASRPGVDSPLHF
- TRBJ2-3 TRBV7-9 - TGTGCCAGCAGACCAATTTACGCAGGGCCAGATACGCAGTATTTT CASRPIYAGPDTQYF
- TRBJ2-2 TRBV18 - TGTGCCAGCTCACCAGCACTGGTCACCGGGGAGCTGTTTTTT CASSPALVTGELFF
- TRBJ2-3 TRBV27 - TGTGCCAGCCACACGGGGACAGATACGCAGTATTTT CASHTGTDTQYF
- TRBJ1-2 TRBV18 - TGTGCCAGCTCACCGCTTGTAGGTCGGGAGGGAGGCTACACCTTC CASSPLVGREGGYTF
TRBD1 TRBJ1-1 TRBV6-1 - TGTGCCAGCAGTGAAAGGGGGCGCGGGGTGTACACTGAAGCTTTCTTT CASSERGRGVYTEAFF
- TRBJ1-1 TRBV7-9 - TGTGCCAGCAGCCGAGACACAGGGAGAGGAGCTTTCTTT CASSRDTGRGAFF
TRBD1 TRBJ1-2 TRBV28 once TGTGCCAGCAGTGAGACAGGGCACCGCATCCTCGCCTATGGCTACACCTTC CASSETGHRILAYGYTF
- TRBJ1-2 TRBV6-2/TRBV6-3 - TGTGCCAGCAGCGTCTTAAATCTTAACTATGGCTACACCTTC CASSVLNLNYGYTF